The rows below give T cell receptor beta chains drawn from one sample of a study of blood T cell repertoires in COVID-19. Repertoires were generated with immunoSEQ multiplex PCR, while TCRdb's copy carries only in-frame clones and drops some. The sample includes 85,000 to 110,000 clones, approximately 84% of them seen just once. The sequenced material came from peripheral blood. The receptors shown here come from a human donor in a cohort sampled during active COVID-19. Each CDR3 is given with its conserved first and last residue.

v_call	j_call	cdr3_aa
TRBV11-3	TRBJ2-2	CASSHGGAENTGELFF
TRBV4-3	TRBJ2-1	CASSLSSVSSYNEQFF
TRBV13	TRBJ2-1	CASSPGGSYNEQFF
TRBV12-3/TRBV12-4	TRBJ1-1	CASSIGQGVEAFF
TRBV7-2	TRBJ2-1	CASSPGGGWDYNEQFF
TRBV7-2	TRBJ1-2	CASTPGRETYGYTF
TRBV15	TRBJ1-2	CATSRVQFNYGYTF
TRBV9	TRBJ2-2	CASSLTSGGAAGELFF
TRBV19	TRBJ1-2	CASSTGDLRAYGYTF
TRBV1	TRBJ2-5	CTSSQDRQSGDLQETQYF
TRBV5-4	TRBJ1-4	CASSPSDRGRLFF
TRBV6-1	TRBJ2-2	CASSAYPSGGNTGELFF
TRBV7-3	TRBJ2-3	CASSLQGVRTDTQYF
TRBV5-1	TRBJ1-1	CASRGTGLSTEAFF
TRBV9	TRBJ2-7	CASSVGGGPYEQYF